These 24 T cell receptor beta chains came from one sample sequenced in a study of graft-versus-host responses after intestinal transplantation. These TCRs' antigens remain unknown. Profiling relied on immunoSEQ multiplex PCR, and the TCRdb table lists in-frame clones only, not all of them. The sample has 70,000 to 80,000 clones, about 90% seen once. Sequenced here: unstimulated CD8+ T cells sorted from spleen or lymph node cells, sampled before intestinal transplant. These receptor sequences come from a human donor who received an intestinal transplant.

This chain links TRBV10-3 with TRBJ2-2; TRBD1 is a possible D gene (6 bases). CDR1 and CDR2 (germline): ENHRY, SYGVKD. The CDR3 runs to 14 residues. Between the trimmed V and J ends, which lost 6 bases and 6 bases, there was a span of 14 bases. CDR3 DNA: TGTGCCATCAGAACACAGGGTCGGGCCGGGGAGCTGTTTTTT. Its translation is CAIRTQGRAGELFF.

This clone was detected once. The rearrangement links TRBV7-6 to TRBJ2-7, with D possibly TRBD2 on 6 matching bases. V was shortened by 5 bases and J by 3 bases, with 8 bases between the two germline ends. The CDR3 runs 12 residues. CDR1 and CDR2 from the germline V gene are SGHVS and FNYEAQ. CDR3 region: CASSPGGYEQYF. CDR3 nucleotide sequence: TGTGCCAGCAGCCCCGGGGGCTACGAGCAGTACTTC.

The chain carries TRBV4-1 and TRBJ2-7; unclear D gene. In germline, CDR1 is MGHRA, CDR2 YSYEKL. This CDR3 has 15 amino acids. V lost 1 base, J lost 3 bases, and 13 bases lay in between. The chain's CDR3 is CASSQAIGDLYEQYF. The CDR3 coding sequence is TGCGCCAGCAGCCAAGCGATCGGAGACCTCTACGAGCAGTACTTC.

The chain has TRBV10-2 and TRBJ1-2; D is ambiguous. The V gene lost 10 bases and the J gene lost 1 base, with 4 bases spanning the gap. The CDR3 extends over 10 amino acids. Per germline, CDR1 WSHSY and CDR2 SAAADI. As DNA, the CDR3 is TGCGCCACTAGTAACTATGGCTACACCTTC. Translating gives CATSNYGYTF.

The chain couples TRBV5-6 to TRBJ2-7, with 7 positions matching TRBD1. V lost 0 bases and J lost 2; bases outside the gene matches: 8. Per the germline V gene, CDR1 is SGHDT and CDR2 is YYEEEE. The CDR3 contains 16 residues. The CDR3 loop is CASSLAVMGQTYEQYF. The CDR3 DNA is TGTGCCAGCAGCTTGGCAGTTATGGGACAGACCTACGAGCAGTACTTC.

This chain connects TRBV19 to TRBJ1-1; D gene ambiguous. The CDR3 is 14 residues long. Germline CDR1 is LNHDA and CDR2 is SQIVND (reference sequence). Trimming cost V 5 bases and J 1 base, with 11 bases left between them. The CDR3 bases are TGTGCCAGTAGTTGGATTGGGCGGAACACTGAAGCTTTCTTT. Translation gives CASSWIGRNTEAFF.

The rearrangement links TRBV7-9 to TRBJ2-2; 11 bases match TRBD1. The J segment lost 5 bases and the V segment lost 5 bases, leaving 16 bases of the junction unmatched. The CDR3 extends over 19 amino acids. The germline V gene has CDR1 SEHNR and CDR2 FQNEAQ (reference sequence). The CDR3 protein is CASSTTRWGTGGRTGELFF. The CDR3 coding sequence is TGTGCCAGCAGCACGACCAGATGGGGGACAGGGGGACGGACCGGGGAGCTGTTTTTT.

The genes are TRBV27 and TRBJ1-2; possible D gene TRBD1, 6 bases. V was cut by 5 bases and J by 4 bases, with 14 bases left in between. CDR1 and CDR2 (germline): MNHEY, SMNVEV (reference sequence). The CDR3 has 14 amino acids. CDR3 sequence reads: CASSAEGGGYGYTF. Written as DNA, the CDR3 is TGTGCCAGCAGTGCCGAGGGGGGGGGCTATGGCTACACCTTC.

In its sample, this clone was seen a few times. The chain recombines TRBV9 with TRBJ2-7; TRBD1 might be the D (6 bases). V shed 3 bases and J shed 1 base, with 8 bases lying between them. This CDR3 comprises 13 residues. The germline gives CDR1 SGDLS, CDR2 YYNGEE. The CDR3 loop is CASSGDISYEQYF. The CDR3 DNA reads TGTGCCAGCAGCGGGGACATATCCTACGAGCAGTACTTC.

The V call is TRBV27, the J call TRBJ2-7; 10 bases line up with TRBD2. The CDR3 loop spans 16 amino acids. CDR1 MNHEY and CDR2 SMNVEV come from the germline V gene (reference sequence). The V and J ends lost 3 bases and 1 base, in that order; junction bases with no gene match: 6. In nucleotides, the CDR3 is TGTGCCAGCAGTTTGTGGGCTAGCGGGGGTTCCTACGAGCAGTACTTC. This encodes CASSLWASGGSYEQYF.

The J gene is TRBJ2-7, the V gene TRBV7-8, with TRBD2 matching over 7 bases. The germline V gene has CDR1 SGHVS and CDR2 FQNEAQ. The V gene end was trimmed by 11 bases and the J gene end by 2 bases; junction bases not matched to a gene: 9. The CDR3 runs to 13 residues. CDR3 protein: CALTGGLTYEQYF. The CDR3 DNA sequence: TGTGCCCTGACGGGGGGATTGACCTACGAGCAGTACTTC.

V gene TRBV9 combines with J gene TRBJ2-7; 10 bases match TRBD2. The germline V gene has CDR1 SGDLS and CDR2 YYNGEE. The CDR3 has 15 residues. Trimming at V came to 3 bases and at J to 6 bases, leaving 9 bases not matched to a gene. CDR3 bases: TGTGCCAGCAGCGAGAGCGGGGGGGCCCTTTCCGAGCAGTACTTC. This gives the protein CASSESGGALSEQYF.

The chain couples TRBV7-3 to TRBJ2-7; weak D call: TRBD1 (6 bases). Trimming shortened V by 0 bases and J by 2 bases, and 11 bases separated the two germline ends. Germline V CDR1 and CDR2: SGHTA, FQGTGA. This CDR3 region has 15 residues. The CDR3 reads CASSLTGQGPYEQYF. CDR3 bases: TGTGCCAGCAGCTTAACGGGACAAGGTCCCTACGAGCAGTACTTC. Together with reference TRBV7-3 and TRBJ2-7, the CDR3 gives the full variable domain: GAGVSQTPSNKVTEKGKYVELRCDPISGHTALYWYRQSLGQGPEFLIYFQGTGAADDSGLPNDRFFAVRPEGSVSTLKIQRTERGDSAVYLCASSLTGQGPYEQYFGPGTRLTVT.

This clone was detected once. Here the CDR3 DNA reads TGTGCCAGTGGGCCAGATACGCAGTATTTT. The encoded protein is CASGPDTQYF. The genes are TRBV19 and TRBJ2-3, with no clear D. This CDR3 is built from 10 residues. Trimming took off 8 bases at V and 4 bases at J, with 4 bases between the two ends. Germline CDR1 is LNHDA and CDR2 is SQIVND (reference sequence).

This chain joins TRBV9 and TRBJ2-7; the match to TRBD2 covers 7 bases. CDR3 size: 14 residues. The junction had 9 bases not matched to a gene; V was cut back by 2 bases and J by 7 bases. Germline V gene data show CDR1 as SGDLS and CDR2 as YYNGEE. Written as DNA, the CDR3 is TGTGCCAGCAGCGTGTCTAGCGGTTTGGGGGAGCAGTACTTC. Protein product: CASSVSSGLGEQYF.

The rearrangement joins TRBV7-8 to TRBJ1-2; D is undetermined. With 2 bases removed from V and 4 bases from J, the gap between germline ends came to 14 bases. This CDR3 is 15 amino acids long. The germline CDR1 and CDR2 sequences are SGHVS and FQNEAQ. The CDR3 DNA sequence: TGTGCCAGCAGCTTATTTGTTGTGACAACCTATGGCTACACCTTC. Protein sequence: CASSLFVVTTYGYTF.

The chain joins TRBV11-2 to TRBJ2-5; D is perhaps TRBD1 (5 bases). CDR3 length: 16 residues. With 1 base removed from V and 3 bases from J, the gap between germline ends came to 15 bases. The germline gives CDR1 SGHAT, CDR2 FQNNGV. For the CDR3, the DNA is TGTGCCAGCAGCTTAGGGACATCGCTCACCAAAGAGACCCAGTACTTC. This codes for CASSLGTSLTKETQYF.

V is TRBV6-5 and J is TRBJ2-5, with D maybe TRBD2 (6 bases). The J call may be incorrect, as the DNA end agrees better with TRBJ2-7. The CDR3 consists of 14 residues. In germline, CDR1 is MNHEY, CDR2 SVGAGI. The CDR3 protein is CASSYEAGGYEQYF. The CDR3 nucleotides read TGTGCCAGCAGTTACGAGGCAGGAGGGTACGAGCAGTACTTC.

The chain has TRBV5-5 and TRBJ2-1; perhaps TRBD2 as D (5 bases). Germline CDR1 SGHKS, CDR2 YYEKEE (reference sequence). The CDR3 contains 15 residues. The germline V and J ends were trimmed by 6 bases and 3 bases, with 16 bases remaining between them. The CDR3 sequence is CASTGGVGYYNEQFF. The CDR3 region has the DNA TGTGCCAGCACCGGAGGTGTAGGCTACTACAATGAGCAGTTCTTC.

Only one count was recorded for this clone. The chain couples TRBV14 to TRBJ2-7, with TRBD2 identical over 9 bases. Looked up from germline, CDR1 is SGHDN and CDR2 is FVKESK. This CDR3 has 14 amino acids. The trim removed 3 bases at V and 2 bases at J, leaving 2 bases unmatched. DNA of the CDR3: TGTGCCAGCAGCCATCTAGCGGGGCCCTACGAGCAGTACTTC. Protein sequence: CASSHLAGPYEQYF.

The table lists this clone with a count of one. The rearrangement links TRBV25-1 to TRBJ1-2; D not resolved. This CDR3 region has 13 residues. The V and J ends lost 8 bases and 0 bases respectively, with 10 bases between them. CDR1 and CDR2 (germline): MGHDK, SYGVNS. CDR3 sequence reads: CASEAGANYGYTF. The CDR3 DNA is TGTGCCAGCGAGGCGGGAGCTAACTATGGCTACACCTTC.

The V and J genes are TRBV6-5 and TRBJ2-1, with D hard to call. There are 16 residues in the CDR3. The ends were cut back, 0 bases at V and 6 bases at J, with 15 bases in the middle. CDR1 and CDR2 from the germline V gene are MNHEY and SVGAGI. The CDR3 protein is CASSYSILQKINEQFF. CDR3 coding DNA: TGTGCCAGCAGTTACTCCATTTTACAGAAGATCAATGAGCAGTTCTTC.

This clone was seen a single time. V usage is TRBV9 and J usage is TRBJ2-5, with TRBD2 as a possible D gene (5 bases). The germline CDR1 and CDR2 sequences are SGDLS and YYNGEE. V was clipped by 0 bases and J by 1 base, with 7 bases between them. This CDR3 is 14 amino acids long. The CDR3 loop is CASSVGAAQETQYF. For the CDR3, the DNA is TGTGCCAGCAGCGTAGGAGCGGCCCAAGAGACCCAGTACTTC.

The V gene is TRBV7-6, the J gene TRBJ2-1; 12 bases match TRBD2. The CDR3 runs 16 residues. Germline loops: CDR1 SGHVS, CDR2 FNYEAQ. After removal of 5 bases from V and 10 bases from J, the junction contained 12 bases not matched to a gene. CDR3 DNA: TGTGCCAGCAGCCCGGAGCTAGCGGGGGGGGGAGTGGAGCAGTTCTTC. Translated, it gives CASSPELAGGGVEQFF.